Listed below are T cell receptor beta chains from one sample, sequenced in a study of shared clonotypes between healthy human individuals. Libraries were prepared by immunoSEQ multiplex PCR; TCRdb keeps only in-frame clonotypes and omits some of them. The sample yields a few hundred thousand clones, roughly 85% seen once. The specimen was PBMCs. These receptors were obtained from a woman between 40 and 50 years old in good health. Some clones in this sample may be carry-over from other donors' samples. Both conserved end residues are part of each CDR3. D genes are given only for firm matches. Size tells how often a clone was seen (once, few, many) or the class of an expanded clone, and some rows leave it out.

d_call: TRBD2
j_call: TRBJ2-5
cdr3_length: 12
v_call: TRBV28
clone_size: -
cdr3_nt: TGTGCCAGCAGTTTATATCGGGGGGCCCAGTACTTC
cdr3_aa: CASSLYRGAQYF

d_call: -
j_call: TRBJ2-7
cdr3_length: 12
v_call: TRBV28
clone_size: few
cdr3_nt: TGTGCCAGCAGTTTATTAGTCTACGAGCAGTACTTC
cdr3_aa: CASSLLVYEQYF

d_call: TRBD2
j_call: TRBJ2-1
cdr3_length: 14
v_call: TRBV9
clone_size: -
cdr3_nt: TGTGCCAGCAGCGTTAGCGGGAGCTCGGATGAGCAGTTCTTC
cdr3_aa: CASSVSGSSDEQFF

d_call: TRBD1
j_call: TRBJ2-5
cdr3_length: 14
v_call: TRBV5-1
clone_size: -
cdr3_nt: TGCGCCAGCAGCCGGGACAGGGAACAAGAGACCCAGTACTTC
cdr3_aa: CASSRDREQETQYF

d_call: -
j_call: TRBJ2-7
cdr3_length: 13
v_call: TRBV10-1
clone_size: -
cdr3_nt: TGCGCCAGCAGCGCCGGACGAGTAGGCGAGCAGTACTTC
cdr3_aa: CASSAGRVGEQYF

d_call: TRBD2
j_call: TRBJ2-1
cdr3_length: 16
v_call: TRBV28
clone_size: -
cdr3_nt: TGTGCCAGCAGTTTATCTGCTAGCGGGAGTCCGGGAGTGGAGTTCTTC
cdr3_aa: CASSLSASGSPGVEFF

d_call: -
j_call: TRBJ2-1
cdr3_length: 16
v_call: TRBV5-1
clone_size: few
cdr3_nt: TGCGCCAGCAGCTTGCGAGGGTCCTGGGAGTACAATGAGCAGTTCTTC
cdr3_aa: CASSLRGSWEYNEQFF

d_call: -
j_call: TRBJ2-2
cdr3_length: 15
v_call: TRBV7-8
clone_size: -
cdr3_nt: TGTGCCAGCAGCCCTGACAGACTAGGCACCGGGGAGCTGTTTTTT
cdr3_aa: CASSPDRLGTGELFF

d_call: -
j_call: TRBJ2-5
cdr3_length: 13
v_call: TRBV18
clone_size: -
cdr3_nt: TGTGCCAGCTCACAGGGGGAGGAAGAGACCCAGTACTTC
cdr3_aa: CASSQGEEETQYF

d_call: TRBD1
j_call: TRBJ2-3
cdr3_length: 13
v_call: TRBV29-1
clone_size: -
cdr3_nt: TGCAGCGTTGAGATGACAGGGGGAGATACGCAGTATTTT
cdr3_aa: CSVEMTGGDTQYF

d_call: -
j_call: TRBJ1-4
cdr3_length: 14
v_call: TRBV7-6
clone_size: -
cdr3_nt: TGTGCCAGCAGCTTACGGGGGTATAATGAAAAACTGTTTTTT
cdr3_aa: CASSLRGYNEKLFF

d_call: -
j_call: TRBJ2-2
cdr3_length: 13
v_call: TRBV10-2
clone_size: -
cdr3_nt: TGCGCCAGCAGTGAGTTACTTTCGGGGGAGCTGTTTTTT
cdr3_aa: CASSELLSGELFF

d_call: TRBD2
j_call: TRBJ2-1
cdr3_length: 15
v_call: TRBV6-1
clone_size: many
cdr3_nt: TGTGCCAGCAGTGAAAAGACTAGCGGGAGTGATGAGCAGTTCTTC
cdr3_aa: CASSEKTSGSDEQFF

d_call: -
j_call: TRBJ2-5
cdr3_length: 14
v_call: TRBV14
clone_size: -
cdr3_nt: TGTGCCAGCAGCCAAGCAAGGGTCCTGGAGACCCAGTACTTC
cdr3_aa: CASSQARVLETQYF

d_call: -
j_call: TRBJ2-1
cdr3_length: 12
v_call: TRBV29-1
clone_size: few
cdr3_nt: TGCAGCGTTGATCGATCTGGGGGGGAGCAGTTCTTC
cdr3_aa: CSVDRSGGEQFF

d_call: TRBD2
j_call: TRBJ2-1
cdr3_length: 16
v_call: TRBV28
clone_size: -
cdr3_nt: TGTGCCAGCACCCCGGGGGGGAACCCCTCCTACAATGAGCAGTTCTTC
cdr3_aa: CASTPGGNPSYNEQFF

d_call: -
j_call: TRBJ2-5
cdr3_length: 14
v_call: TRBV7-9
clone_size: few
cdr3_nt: TGTGCCAGCAGCTTAGCGCGGGGTCGAGAGACCCAGTACTTC
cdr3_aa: CASSLARGRETQYF

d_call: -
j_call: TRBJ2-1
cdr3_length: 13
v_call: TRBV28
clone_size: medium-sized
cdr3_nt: TGTGCCAGCAGTTCAGGAGCCTACAATGAGCAGTTCTTC
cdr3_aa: CASSSGAYNEQFF

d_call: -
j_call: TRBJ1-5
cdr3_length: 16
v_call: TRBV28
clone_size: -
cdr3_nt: TGTGCCAGCAGTTTAGGTGGGGGGGACGGTAATCAGCCCCAGCATTTT
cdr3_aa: CASSLGGGDGNQPQHF

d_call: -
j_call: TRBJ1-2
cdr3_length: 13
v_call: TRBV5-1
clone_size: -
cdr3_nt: TGCGCCAGCAAAGGGGCGGATACCTATGGCTACACCTTC
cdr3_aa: CASKGADTYGYTF

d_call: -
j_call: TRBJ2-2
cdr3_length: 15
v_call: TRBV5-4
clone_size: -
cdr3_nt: TGTGCCAGCAGCTGGGACCAACTGAACACCGGGGAGCTGTTTTTT
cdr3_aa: CASSWDQLNTGELFF

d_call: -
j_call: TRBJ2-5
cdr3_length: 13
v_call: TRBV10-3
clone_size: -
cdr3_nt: TGTGCCATCAGTGAAGATCAGCGGGAGACCCAGTACTTC
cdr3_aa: CAISEDQRETQYF

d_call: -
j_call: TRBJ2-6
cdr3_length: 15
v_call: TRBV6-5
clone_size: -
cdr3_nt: TGTGCCAGCAGTTCAGAGTTCTCTGGGGCCAACGTCCTGACTTTC
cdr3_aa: CASSSEFSGANVLTF

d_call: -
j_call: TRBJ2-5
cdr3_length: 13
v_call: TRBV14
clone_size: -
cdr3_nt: TGTGCCAGCAGCCAAGAGCAGGGTGTGACCCAGTACTTC
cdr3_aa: CASSQEQGVTQYF

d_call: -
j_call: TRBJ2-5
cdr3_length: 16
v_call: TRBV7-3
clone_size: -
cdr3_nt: TGTGCCAGCAGCTTAGTTCCAGGGGGAGCGGGAGAGACCCAGTACTTC
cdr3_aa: CASSLVPGGAGETQYF

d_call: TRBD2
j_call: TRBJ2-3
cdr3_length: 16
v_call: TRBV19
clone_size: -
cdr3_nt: TGTGCCAGTAGTATAGCCCAGCGGGGAGGCAGGGATACGCAGTATTTT
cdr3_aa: CASSIAQRGGRDTQYF

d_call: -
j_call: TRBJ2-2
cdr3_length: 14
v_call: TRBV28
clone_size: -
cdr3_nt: TGTGCCACCTCTCGGACGGTGAACACCGGGGAGCTGTTTTTT
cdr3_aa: CATSRTVNTGELFF

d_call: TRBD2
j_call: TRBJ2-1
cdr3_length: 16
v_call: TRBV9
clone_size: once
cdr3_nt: TGTGCCAGCAGCTTATCGACTAGCGGGTACGGGAATGAGCAGTTCTTC
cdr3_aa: CASSLSTSGYGNEQFF

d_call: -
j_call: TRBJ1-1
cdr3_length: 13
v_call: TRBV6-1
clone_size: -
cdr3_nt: TGTGCCAGCAGTCGCGACAGCGGCGCTGAAGCTTTCTTT
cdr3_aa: CASSRDSGAEAFF

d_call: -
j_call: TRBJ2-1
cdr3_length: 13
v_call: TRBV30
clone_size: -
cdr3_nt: TGTGCCTGGATGGTTTGGGGCGGGGATGAGCAGTTCTTC
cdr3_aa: CAWMVWGGDEQFF

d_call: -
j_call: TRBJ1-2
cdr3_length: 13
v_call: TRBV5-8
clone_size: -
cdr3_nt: TGTGCCAGCACAACAGGGCTGTTCTATGGCTACACCTTC
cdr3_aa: CASTTGLFYGYTF

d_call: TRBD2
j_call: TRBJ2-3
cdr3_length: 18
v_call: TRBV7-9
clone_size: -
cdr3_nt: TGTGCCAGCAGCTTAGCAGTCGGGACTAGCGGCAGCACAGATACGCAGTATTTT
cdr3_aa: CASSLAVGTSGSTDTQYF

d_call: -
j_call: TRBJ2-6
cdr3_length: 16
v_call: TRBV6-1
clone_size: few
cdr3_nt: TGTGCCAGCAGTGAACTCCAGAACTCTGGGGCCAACGTCCTGACTTTC
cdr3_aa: CASSELQNSGANVLTF

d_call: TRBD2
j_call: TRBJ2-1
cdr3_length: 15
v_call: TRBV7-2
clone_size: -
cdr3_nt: TGTGCCAGCAGCCACGGACTAGCGGGAACAAATGAGCAGTTCTTC
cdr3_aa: CASSHGLAGTNEQFF

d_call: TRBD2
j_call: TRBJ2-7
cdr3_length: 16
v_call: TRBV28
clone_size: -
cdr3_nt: TGTGCCAGCAGCTCCCCCGGACTAGCGGGATCCTACGAGCAGTACTTC
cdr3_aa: CASSSPGLAGSYEQYF

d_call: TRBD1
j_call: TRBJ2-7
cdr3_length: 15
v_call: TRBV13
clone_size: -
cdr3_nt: TGTGCCAGCAGCAGACCCTCCGGGACAGGGAACGAGCAGTACTTC
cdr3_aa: CASSRPSGTGNEQYF

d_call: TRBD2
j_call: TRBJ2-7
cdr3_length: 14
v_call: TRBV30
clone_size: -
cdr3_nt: TGTGCCTGGAGGCCCTGGCGGGAGGGCCGCGAGCAGTACTTC
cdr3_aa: CAWRPWREGREQYF

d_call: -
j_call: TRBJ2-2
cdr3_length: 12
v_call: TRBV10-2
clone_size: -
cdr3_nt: TGCGCCAGCAGTAAATTTTTGGGGGAGCTGTTTTTT
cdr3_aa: CASSKFLGELFF

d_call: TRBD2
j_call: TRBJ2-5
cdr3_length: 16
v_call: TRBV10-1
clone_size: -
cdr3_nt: TGCGCCAGCAGTGAAGAAGCGGGACCCCCTAGTTGGACCCAGTACTTC
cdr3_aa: CASSEEAGPPSWTQYF

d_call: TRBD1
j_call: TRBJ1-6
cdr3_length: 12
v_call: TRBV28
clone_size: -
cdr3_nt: TGTGCCAGCGGGACAGGGGTTTCACCCCTCCACTTT
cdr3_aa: CASGTGVSPLHF

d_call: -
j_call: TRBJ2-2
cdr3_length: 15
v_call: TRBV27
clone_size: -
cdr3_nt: TGTGCCACCTACGGGATAAGGGGTAACACCGGGGAGCTGTTTTTT
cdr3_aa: CATYGIRGNTGELFF

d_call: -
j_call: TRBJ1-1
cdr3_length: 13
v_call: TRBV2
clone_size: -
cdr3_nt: TGTGCCAGCAGCTTCAGCCCGAACACTGAAGCTTTCTTT
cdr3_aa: CASSFSPNTEAFF

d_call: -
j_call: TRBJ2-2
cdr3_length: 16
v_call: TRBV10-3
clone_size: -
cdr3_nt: TGTGCCATCAGTGAGGGGGGGAGTCGGGGCACCGGGGAGCTGTTTTTT
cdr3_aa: CAISEGGSRGTGELFF

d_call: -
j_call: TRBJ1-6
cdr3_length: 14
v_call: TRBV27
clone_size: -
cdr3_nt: TGTGCCAGCAGTTTCGGGGTCTATAATTCACCCCTCCACTTT
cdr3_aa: CASSFGVYNSPLHF

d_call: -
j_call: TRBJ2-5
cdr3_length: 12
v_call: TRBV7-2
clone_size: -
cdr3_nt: TGTGCCAGCAGCTTCGGCCAAGAGACCCAGTACTTC
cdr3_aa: CASSFGQETQYF

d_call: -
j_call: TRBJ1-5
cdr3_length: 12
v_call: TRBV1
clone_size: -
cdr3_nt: TGCACCAGCCGGGACAGGGGTCAGCCCCAGCATTTT
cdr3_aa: CTSRDRGQPQHF

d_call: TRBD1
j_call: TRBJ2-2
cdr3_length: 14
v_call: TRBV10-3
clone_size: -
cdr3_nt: TGTGCCATCAGTGCGGGACAGGGAGTCGGGGAGCTGTTTTTT
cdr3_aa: CAISAGQGVGELFF

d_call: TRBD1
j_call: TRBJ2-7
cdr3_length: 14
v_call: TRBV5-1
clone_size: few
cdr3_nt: TGCGCCAGCTCCCCCTCGGGACAGGGCGGGGAGCAGTACTTC
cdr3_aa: CASSPSGQGGEQYF

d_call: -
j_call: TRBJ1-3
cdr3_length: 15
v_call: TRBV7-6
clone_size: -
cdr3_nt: TGTGCCAGCAGCTTGGGAGGTTTCTCTGGAAACACCATATATTTT
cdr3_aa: CASSLGGFSGNTIYF

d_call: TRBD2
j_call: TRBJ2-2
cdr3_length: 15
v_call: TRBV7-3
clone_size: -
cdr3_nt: TGTGCCAGCGGGACTAGCGCAACGAACACCGGGGAGCTGTTTTTT
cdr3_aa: CASGTSATNTGELFF

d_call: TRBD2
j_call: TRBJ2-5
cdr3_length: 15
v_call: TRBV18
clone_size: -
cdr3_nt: TGTGCCAGCTCCTCCCTTAGCGGGAGGGAGGAGACCCAGTACTTC
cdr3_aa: CASSSLSGREETQYF

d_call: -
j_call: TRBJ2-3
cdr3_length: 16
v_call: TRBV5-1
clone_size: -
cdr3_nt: TGCGCCAGCAGCTTCACCGGGACCGGAGGCACAGATACGCAGTATTTT
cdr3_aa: CASSFTGTGGTDTQYF

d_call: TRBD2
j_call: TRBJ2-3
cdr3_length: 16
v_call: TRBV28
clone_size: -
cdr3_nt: TGTGCCAGCAGTTTATATACAGCGGGAGGCACAGATACGCAGTATTTT
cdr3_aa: CASSLYTAGGTDTQYF

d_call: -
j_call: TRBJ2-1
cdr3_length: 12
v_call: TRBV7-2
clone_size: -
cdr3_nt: TGTGCCAGCAGCTTACCAGTGGGGGAGCAGTTCTTC
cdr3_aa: CASSLPVGEQFF

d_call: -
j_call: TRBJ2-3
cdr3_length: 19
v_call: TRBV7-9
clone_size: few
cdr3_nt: TGTGCCAGCAGCTTAAAAGTCCGGGCTAGCGGAAAGGGGGCAGATACGCAGTATTTT
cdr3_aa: CASSLKVRASGKGADTQYF

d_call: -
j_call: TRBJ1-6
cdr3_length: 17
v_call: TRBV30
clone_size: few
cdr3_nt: TGTGCCTGGAGTGGAGGACTCCTGAGCTCCTATAATTCACCCCTCCACTTT
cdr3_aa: CAWSGGLLSSYNSPLHF

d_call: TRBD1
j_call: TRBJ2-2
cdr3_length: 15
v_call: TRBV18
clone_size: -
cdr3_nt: TGTGCCAGCTCGGTCGACAGGGGGCGCACCGGGGAGCTGTTTTTT
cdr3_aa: CASSVDRGRTGELFF